The entry that follows covers one T cell receptor (beta chain) sequence. This sample was included in a study of blood T cell repertoires in COVID-19. About the study: The cDNA or gDNA used as material had been derived from T cells, B-cell-depleted T cells, or PBMCs.

CDR1 SGHVS and CDR2 FQNEAQ come from the germline V gene. V was cut by 3 bases and J by 6 bases, with 9 bases left in between. The CDR3 contains 13 residues. Seattle-derived patients entered the study during active infection and were followed longitudinally. As handled by the study authors: Using reference gene primer amplification, nucleated cell counts were estimated. TCRdb's copy holds only in-frame clones and misses some; the assay was immunoSEQ multiplex PCR. That table supplies the V and J calls and clone size; D and trimming were determined from the DNA. The sample carries some 500,000 clones, roughly nine tenths recorded once.

This receptor was taken from a woman between 50 and 59 years old with COVID-19, enrolled during active disease. This chain uses TRBV7-8 with TRBJ2-1; maybe TRBD1 (6 bases). Sample: peripheral blood. CDR3 loop: CASSFRGSNEQFF. The CDR3, as DNA: TGTGCCAGCAGCTTCAGGGGATCCAATGAGCAGTTCTTC.